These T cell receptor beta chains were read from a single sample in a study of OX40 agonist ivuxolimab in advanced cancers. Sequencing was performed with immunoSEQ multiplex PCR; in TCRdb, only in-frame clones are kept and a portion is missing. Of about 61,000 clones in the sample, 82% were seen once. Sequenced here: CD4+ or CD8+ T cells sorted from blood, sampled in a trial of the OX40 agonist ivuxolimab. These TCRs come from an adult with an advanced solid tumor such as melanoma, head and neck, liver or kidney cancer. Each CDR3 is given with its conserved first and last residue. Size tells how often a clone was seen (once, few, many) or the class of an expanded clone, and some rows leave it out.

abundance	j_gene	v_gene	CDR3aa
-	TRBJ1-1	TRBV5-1	CASSPGQNTEAFF
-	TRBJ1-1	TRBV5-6	CASSLVGPDTEAFF
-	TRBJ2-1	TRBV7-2	CASSLDRTSGLEQFF
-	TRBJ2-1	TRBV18	CASSPPLLAGGTRDEQFF
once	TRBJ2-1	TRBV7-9	CASSLGSAGMVDEQFF
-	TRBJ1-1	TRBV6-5	CAIRRDMNTEAFF
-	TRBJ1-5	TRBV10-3	CAISESQGGNQPQHF
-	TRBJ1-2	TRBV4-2	CASSQHRDRVGGYTF
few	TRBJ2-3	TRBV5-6	CASSLLSAGDTQYF
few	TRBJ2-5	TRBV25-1	CASSEMKRGGETQYF
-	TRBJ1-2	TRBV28	CASSSYRPREANYGYTF
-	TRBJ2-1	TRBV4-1	CASSQDGRLEHNEQFF
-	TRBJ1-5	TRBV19	CASANRWQPQHF
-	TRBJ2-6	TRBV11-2	CASSSLRGTGANVLTF
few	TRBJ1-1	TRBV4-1	CASSQEAPPNRGRNTEAFF
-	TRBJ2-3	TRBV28	CASSLLAGGRDTQYF
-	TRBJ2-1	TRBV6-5	CASSPGTKNERFF
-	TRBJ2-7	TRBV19	CASSITSGNSYEQYF
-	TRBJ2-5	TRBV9	CASSATGGQETQYF
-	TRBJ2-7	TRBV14	CASSQREGQGPLGQYF
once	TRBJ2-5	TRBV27	CACSRTKWDKETQYF
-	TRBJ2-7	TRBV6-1	CASSEAGSDYEQYF
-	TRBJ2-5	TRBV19	CASSIPGLDQETQYF
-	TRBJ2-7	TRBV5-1	CASSDGQEGYEQYF
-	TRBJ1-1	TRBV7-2	CARGRGGTEAFF
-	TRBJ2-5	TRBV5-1	CASSVSRETQYF
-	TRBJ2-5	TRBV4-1	CASSSPGTAQETQYF
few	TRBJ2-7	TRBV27	CASSWAGPEGEQYF
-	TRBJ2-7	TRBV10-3	CAISESLGVNEQYF
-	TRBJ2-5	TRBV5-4	CASSARAGGKETQYF
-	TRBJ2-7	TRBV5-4	CASSWQTRASGTGEQYF
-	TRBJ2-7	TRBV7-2	CASSLGRESAREQYF
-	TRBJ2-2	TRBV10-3	CAISELGIAGELFF
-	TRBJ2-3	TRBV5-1	CASSLGVSGRNTDTQYF
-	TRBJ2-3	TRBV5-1	CASSPQGRLSTDTQYF
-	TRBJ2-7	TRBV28	CASTVSGTVASEQYF
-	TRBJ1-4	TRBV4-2	CASSQGRDREKLFF
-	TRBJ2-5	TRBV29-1	CSSRDRETQYF
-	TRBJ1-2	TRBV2	CASGKDRGDGYTF
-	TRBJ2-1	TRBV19	CASSIRLGSGARGHNEQFF
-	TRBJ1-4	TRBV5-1	CASSLGTFVSEKLFF
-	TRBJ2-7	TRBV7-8	CASSPNPGQGYEQYF
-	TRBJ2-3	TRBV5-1	CASSRDGTGGTDTQYF
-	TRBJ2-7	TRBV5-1	CASSFRGLAGVKQYF
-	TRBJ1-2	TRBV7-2	CASSLVKGYGYTF
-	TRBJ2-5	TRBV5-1	CASSLLAGVVGETQYF
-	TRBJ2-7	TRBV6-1	CASSRTGDTYEQYF
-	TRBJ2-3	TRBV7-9	CASSLGAGEADTQYF
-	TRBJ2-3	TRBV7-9	CASSLIGDTQYF
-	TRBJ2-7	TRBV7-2	CASSSVAGDVHEQYF